This T cell receptor (beta chain) was identified in a study of T cell changes during pregnancy in multiple sclerosis. Germline loops: CDR1 MDHEN, CDR2 SYDVKM. With V trimmed by 5 bases and J by 0 bases, 8 bases remained unmatched. CDR3 length: 16 amino acids. The repertoire was sequenced with immunoSEQ multiplex PCR; TCRdb's copy has only in-frame clones and lacks some. This table holds approximately 61,000 clones, approximately 85% found once. This sequence was found in a female donor with multiple sclerosis, enrolled in a pregnancy study. The chain combines TRBV28 with TRBJ2-3; 7 bases align to TRBD1. The specimen was peripheral blood, collected in the first trimester of pregnancy. CDR3 sequence reads: CASSPNRGPSTDTQYF. Written as DNA, the CDR3 is TGTGCCAGCAGTCCAAACAGGGGCCCTAGCACAGATACGCAGTATTTT.